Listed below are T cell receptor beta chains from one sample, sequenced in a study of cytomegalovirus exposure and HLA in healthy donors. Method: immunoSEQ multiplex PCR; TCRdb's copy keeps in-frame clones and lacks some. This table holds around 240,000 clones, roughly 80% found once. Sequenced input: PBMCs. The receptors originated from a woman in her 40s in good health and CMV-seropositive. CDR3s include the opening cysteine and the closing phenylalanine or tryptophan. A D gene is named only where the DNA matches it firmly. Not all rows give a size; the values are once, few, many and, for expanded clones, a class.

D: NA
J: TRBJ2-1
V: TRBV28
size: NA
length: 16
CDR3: CASSSPVEGAYNEQFF
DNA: TGTGCCAGCAGTTCCCCGGTGGAGGGAGCCTACAATGAGCAGTTCTTC

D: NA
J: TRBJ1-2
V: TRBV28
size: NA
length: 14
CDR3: CASSLGGEYYGYTF
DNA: TGTGCCAGCAGTTTGGGAGGGGAATACTATGGCTACACCTTC

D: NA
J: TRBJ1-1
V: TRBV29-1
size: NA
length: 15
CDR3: CSVEEGRHMNTEAFF
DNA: TGCAGCGTTGAAGAGGGCAGGCACATGAACACTGAAGCTTTCTTT

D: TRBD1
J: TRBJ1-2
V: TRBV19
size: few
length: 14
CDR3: CATSRGQGRYGYTF
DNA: TGTGCCACCTCAAGGGGACAGGGGAGATATGGCTACACCTTC

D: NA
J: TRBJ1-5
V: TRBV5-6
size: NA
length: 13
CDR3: CASSSGYNQPQHF
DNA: TGTGCCAGCAGCTCAGGGTACAATCAGCCCCAGCATTTT

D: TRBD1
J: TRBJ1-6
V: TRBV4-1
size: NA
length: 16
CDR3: CASSQAGTGYNSPLHF
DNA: TGCGCCAGCAGCCAAGCTGGGACAGGGTATAATTCACCCCTCCACTTT

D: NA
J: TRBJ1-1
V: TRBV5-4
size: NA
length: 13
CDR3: CASSFGEHTEAFF
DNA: TGTGCCAGCAGCTTCGGTGAGCACACTGAAGCTTTCTTT

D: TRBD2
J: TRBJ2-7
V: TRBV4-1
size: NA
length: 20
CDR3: CASSRPGLAGGAEQFYEQYF
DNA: TGCGCCAGCAGCCGGCCGGGACTAGCGGGGGGGGCCGAACAATTCTACGAGCAGTACTTC

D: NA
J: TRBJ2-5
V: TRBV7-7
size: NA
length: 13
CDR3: CASSFLRGETQYF
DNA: TGTGCCAGCAGCTTCCTGAGGGGGGAGACCCAGTACTTC

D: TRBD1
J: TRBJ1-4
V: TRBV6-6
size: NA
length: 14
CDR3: CASRGQGRTEKLFF
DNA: TGTGCCAGCAGAGGACAGGGTAGGACAGAAAAACTGTTTTTT

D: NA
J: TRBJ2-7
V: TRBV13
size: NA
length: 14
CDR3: CASSLRLYSYEQYF
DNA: TGTGCCAGCAGCTTGAGACTCTACTCCTACGAGCAGTACTTC

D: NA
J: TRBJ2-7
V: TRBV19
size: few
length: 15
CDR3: CASSPPQGAVSEQYF
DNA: TGTGCCAGTAGTCCCCCCCAAGGGGCCGTGAGCGAGCAGTACTTC

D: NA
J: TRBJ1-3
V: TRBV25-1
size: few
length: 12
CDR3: CASRSSGNTIYF
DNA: TGTGCCAGCAGGAGCTCTGGAAACACCATATATTTT

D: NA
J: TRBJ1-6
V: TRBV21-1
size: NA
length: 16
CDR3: CASSKETQGLNSPLHF
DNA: TGTGCCAGCAGCAAAGAAACACAGGGCCTAAATTCCCCCCTCCACTTT

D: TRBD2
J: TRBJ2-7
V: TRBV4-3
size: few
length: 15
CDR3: CASSQGLAGAYEQYF
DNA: TGCGCCAGCAGCCAAGGACTAGCGGGGGCCTACGAGCAGTACTTC

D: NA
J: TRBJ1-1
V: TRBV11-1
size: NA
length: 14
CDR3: CASSFNQGQTEAFF
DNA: TGTGCCAGCAGCTTCAACCAGGGCCAAACTGAAGCTTTCTTT

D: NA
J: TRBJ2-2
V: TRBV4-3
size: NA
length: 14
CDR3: CASSQDLVAGELFF
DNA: TGCGCCAGCAGCCAAGATCTAGTGGCCGGGGAGCTGTTTTTT

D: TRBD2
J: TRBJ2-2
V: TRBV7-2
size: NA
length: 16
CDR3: CASSRNGGANTGELFF
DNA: TGTGCCAGCAGTCGAAACGGGGGGGCGAACACCGGGGAGCTGTTTTTT

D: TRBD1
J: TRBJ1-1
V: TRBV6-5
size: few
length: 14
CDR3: CASRYRGGSTEAFF
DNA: TGTGCCAGCAGGTACAGGGGTGGAAGCACTGAAGCTTTCTTT

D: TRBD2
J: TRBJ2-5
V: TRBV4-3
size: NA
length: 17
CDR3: CASSQDHSGGLQETQYF
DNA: TGCGCCAGCAGCCAAGATCATAGCGGGGGCCTCCAAGAGACCCAGTACTTC

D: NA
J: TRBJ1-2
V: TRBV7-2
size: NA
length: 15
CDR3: CASSLDRLANYGYTF
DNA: TGTGCCAGCAGCTTAGACCGTTTAGCTAACTATGGCTACACCTTC

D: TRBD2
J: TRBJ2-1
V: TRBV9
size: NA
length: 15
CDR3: CASSPSGGAYNEQFF
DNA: TGTGCCAGCAGCCCAAGCGGGGGGGCCTACAATGAGCAGTTCTTC